These 16 T cell receptor beta chains originate from one sample sequenced in a study of response to subunit inactivated influenza vaccine. TCRdb reprocessed the RT-PCR reads via MiXCR and lists one record per CDR3 protein. The sample records about 240,000 distinct CDR3 sequences, less than 15% being singletons. This specimen was non-naive T cells sorted from PBMCs, taken around 14 days before vaccination. These receptors came from a man between 45 and 60 years old who received an inactivated influenza vaccine.

This sequence joins TRBV20-1 and TRBJ2-1; 7 bases are shared with TRBD1. V lost 7 bases and J lost 0; bases outside the gene matches: 12. This CDR3 has 16 residues. Germline-derived CDR1 and CDR2 are DFQATT and SNEGSKA (reference sequence). The chain's CDR3 is CSVPLSGTVSYNEQFF. The CDR3 region has the DNA TGCAGTGTTCCCCTTTCCGGGACAGTCTCCTACAATGAGCAGTTCTTC.

The chain employs TRBV20-1 and TRBJ2-1; possible D gene TRBD1, 6 bases. The CDR3 is 14 residues long. The V gene's germline CDR1 is DFQATT and CDR2 SNEGSKA (reference sequence). The CDR3 coding sequence is TGCAGCACTGGGTCCAGGGGATCGTACAATGAGCAGTTCTTC. Its protein product is CSTGSRGSYNEQFF.

This clonotype occurred many times. V and J are TRBV5-6 and TRBJ2-5; possibly TRBD1 for D (6 bases). V lost 4 bases, J lost 1 base, and 17 bases lay in between. Germline CDR1 SGHDT, CDR2 YYEEEE. The CDR3 is made up of 16 amino acids. The CDR3 here is CASSIPTGVFQETQYF. CDR3 DNA: TGTGCCAGCAGCATACCGACAGGAGTCTTCCAAGAGACCCAGTACTTC.

This clonotype was observed a few times. J is TRBJ2-7 and V is TRBV4-2; D possibly corresponds to TRBD1 (7 bases). The CDR3 covers 17 residues. Germline CDR1 and CDR2: LGHNA and YNFKEQ. V lost 1 base and J lost 4, with 20 bases in between. CDR3 coding DNA: TGTGCCAGCAGCCAAGGACAGGGCGCGGGAAATCGATACGAGCAGTACTTC. Residues: CASSQGQGAGNRYEQYF.

This clonotype was counted many times. V and J are TRBV12-3 or TRBV12-4 and TRBJ2-1, with no clear D. Between the trimmed V and J ends, which lost 1 base and 10 bases, there was a span of 5 bases. The CDR3 extends over 11 amino acids. The CDR3 DNA reads TGTGCCAGCAGTTTAGTGGGAGAGCAGTTCTTC. It encodes CASSLVGEQFF.

The sample holds a few counts of this clonotype. The chain recombines TRBV7-9 with TRBJ2-6; the D is unclear. CDR1 and CDR2 from the germline V gene are SEHNR and FQNEAQ (reference sequence). V lost 0 bases to trimming and J lost 0 bases, with 6 bases between them. CDR3 length: 16 residues. CDR3 DNA sequence: TGTGCCAGCAGCTTAGCAGCAGCCTCTGGGGCCAACGTCCTGACTTTC. It specifies CASSLAAASGANVLTF.

The chain couples TRBV6-5 to TRBJ2-4; D ambiguous. In germline, CDR1 is MNHEY, CDR2 SVGAGI. The V gene lost 0 bases and the J gene lost 4 bases, with 7 bases spanning the gap. This CDR3 is built from 14 residues. CDR3: CASSYSRQKNIQYF. The CDR3 DNA follows: TGTGCCAGCAGTTACTCGCGTCAGAAAAACATTCAGTACTTC.

The table lists this clonotype with a few counts. The chain couples TRBV4-2 to TRBJ2-4, with D unclear. The V gene's germline CDR1 is LGHNA and CDR2 YNFKEQ. The CDR3 runs 15 residues. V gave up 0 bases and J gave up 1 base, with 7 bases separating them. For the CDR3, the DNA is TGTGCCAGCAGCCAAGAGGGCGGTGCCAAAAACATTCAGTACTTC. Its translation is CASSQEGGAKNIQYF.

The table lists this clonotype with a few counts. The rearrangement uses TRBV20-1 and TRBJ1-6; maybe TRBD1 (6 bases). Per the germline V gene, CDR1 is DFQATT and CDR2 is SNEGSKA (reference sequence). CDR3 size: 16 residues. V was pared by 1 base and J by 4 bases, with 14 bases between. The CDR3 loop is CSARVMGASYNSPLHF. Written as DNA, the CDR3 is TGCAGTGCTAGAGTGATGGGGGCCAGTTATAATTCACCCCTCCACTTT.

The CDR3 loop is CASSLRRDPSYNEQFF. In DNA form, the CDR3 reads TGTGCCAGCAGCTTACGCCGGGACCCCTCCTACAATGAGCAGTTCTTC. The chain uses TRBV7-2 and TRBJ2-1; D is perhaps TRBD1 or TRBD2 (5 bases each). From germline, CDR1 is SGHTA and CDR2 FQGNSA. This CDR3 contains 16 residues. V was pared by 2 bases and J by 0 bases, with 11 bases between. Supplemented by reference TRBV7-2 and TRBJ2-1, the full variable domain reads GAGVSQSPSNKVTEKGKDVELRCDPISGHTALYWYRQSLGQGLEFLIYFQGNSAPDKSGLPSDRFSAERTGGSVSTLTIQRTQQEDSAVYLCASSLRRDPSYNEQFFGPGTRLTVL.

This clonotype has a count of ten or more. The gene calls are TRBV4-1 and TRBJ2-1, with 9 nucleotides matching TRBD2. In germline, CDR1 is MGHRA, CDR2 YSYEKL. V shed 3 bases, J shed 6 bases, and the junction held 9 bases outside the gene matches. The CDR3 has 16 residues. The CDR3 DNA reads as TGCGCCAGCAGCCACACCACGGGACTAGCTCGCAATGAGCAGTTCTTC. Its protein product is CASSHTTGLARNEQFF.

This clonotype occurred many times. The rearrangement uses TRBV20-1 and TRBJ2-2, with D possibly TRBD1 on 6 matching bases. The CDR3 runs 13 residues. CDR1 and CDR2 from the germline V gene are DFQATT and SNEGSKA (reference sequence). Trimming left V 7 bases short and J 1 base short, with 10 bases between. The CDR3 sequence: CSVMTGNTGELFF. The DNA of the CDR3 is TGCAGTGTTATGACAGGGAACACCGGGGAGCTGTTTTTT.

V is TRBV29-1 and J is TRBJ2-3; 9 nucleotides line up with TRBD2. CDR1 is SQVTM and CDR2 is ANQGSEA in the germline V gene. Trimming at V came to 6 bases and at J to 0 bases, leaving 4 bases not matched to a gene. This CDR3 is built from 14 residues. The CDR3 sequence is CSVSGRLSTDTQYF. The CDR3 nucleotides read TGCAGCGTGAGCGGGAGGCTGAGCACAGATACGCAGTATTTT.

This rearrangement joins TRBV20-1 to TRBJ2-1; no clear D gene. This CDR3 has 13 residues. The germline V gene has CDR1 DFQATT and CDR2 SNEGSKA (reference sequence). Trimming stripped 0 bases from V and 7 bases from J, with 10 bases between. CDR3 in DNA: TGCAGTGCTAGAGATATCGTAAGGAATGAGCAGTTCTTC. It translates to CSARDIVRNEQFF.

The V call is TRBV10-3, the J call TRBJ2-5; TRBD2 matches 8 bases. Germline assignment: CDR1 ENHRY and CDR2 SYGVKD. V shed 7 bases and J 7 bases; nucleotides not matched to a gene: 8. The CDR3 is 13 residues long. The CDR3 protein is CAITATSEGTQYF. CDR3 nucleotide sequence: TGTGCCATCACCGCGACTAGCGAGGGGACCCAGTACTTC.

This clonotype was found a few times. The chain is built from TRBV9 and TRBJ1-1; D is uncertain. The V and J ends lost 0 bases and 5 bases respectively, with 11 bases between them. This CDR3 is built from 14 residues. Looked up from germline, CDR1 is SGDLS and CDR2 is YYNGEE. CDR3 sequence reads: CASSVDLRATEAFF. The CDR3 DNA reads as TGTGCCAGCAGCGTAGATCTTAGGGCTACTGAAGCTTTCTTT.